The sequence of this TCR beta chain was determined in a study of blood T cell repertoires in COVID-19. Study information: The analysed material was cDNA or gDNA that came from T cells, B-cell-depleted T cells, or PBMCs.

Original processing notes: Quantification of nucleated cells was approximated via reference gene primer amplification. TCRdb keeps only in-frame clones here, not all; method: immunoSEQ multiplex PCR. Clone size and the V and J calls come from that table; the DNA yielded D and trimming. The sample shows 200,000 to 250,000 clones, 80% to 90% of them seen only once. The CDR3 spans 14 residues. Trimming took 9 bases from V and 0 from J, leaving 11 bases between them. CDR1 is LGHNT and CDR2 is FRNRAP in the germline V gene. This receptor was identified in a man in his fifties or sixties with acute or convalescent COVID-19. The chain is built from TRBV12-5 and TRBJ2-2; tentative D call: TRBD1 (6 bases). The specimen was peripheral blood. The DNA for the CDR3 is TGTGCTAGCATGGGACAAACGAACACCGGGGAGCTGTTTTTT. Translated, it gives CASMGQTNTGELFF.